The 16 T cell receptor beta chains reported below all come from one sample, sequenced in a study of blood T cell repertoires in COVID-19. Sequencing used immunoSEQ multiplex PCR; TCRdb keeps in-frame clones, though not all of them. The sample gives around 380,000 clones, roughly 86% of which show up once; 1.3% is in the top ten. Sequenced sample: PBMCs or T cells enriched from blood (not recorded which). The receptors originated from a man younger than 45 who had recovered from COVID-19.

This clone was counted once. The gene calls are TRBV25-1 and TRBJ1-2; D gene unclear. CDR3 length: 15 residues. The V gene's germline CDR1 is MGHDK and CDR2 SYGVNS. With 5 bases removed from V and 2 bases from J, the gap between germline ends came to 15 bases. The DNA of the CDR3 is TGTGCCAGCAGTCCGGGGTCTCGGAAGAACTATGGCTACACCTTC. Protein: CASSPGSRKNYGYTF.

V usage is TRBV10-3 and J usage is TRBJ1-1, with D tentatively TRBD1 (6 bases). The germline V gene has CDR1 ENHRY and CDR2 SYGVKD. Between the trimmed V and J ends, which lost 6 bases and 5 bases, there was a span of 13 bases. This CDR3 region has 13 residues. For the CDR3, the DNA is TGTGCCATCAGGCAGGACAGTTGGACTGAAGCTTTCTTT. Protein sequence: CAIRQDSWTEAFF.

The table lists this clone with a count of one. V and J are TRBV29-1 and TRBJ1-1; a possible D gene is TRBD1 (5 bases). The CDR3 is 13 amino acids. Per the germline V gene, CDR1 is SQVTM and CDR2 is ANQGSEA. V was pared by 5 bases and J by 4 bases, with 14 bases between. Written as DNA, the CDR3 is TGCAGCGTTCCGGGGGGGACGTTCACTGAAGCTTTCTTT. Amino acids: CSVPGGTFTEAFF.

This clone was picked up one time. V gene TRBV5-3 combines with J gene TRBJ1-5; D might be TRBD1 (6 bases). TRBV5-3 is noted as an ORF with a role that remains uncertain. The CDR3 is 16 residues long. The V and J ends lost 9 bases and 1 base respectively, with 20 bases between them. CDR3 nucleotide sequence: TGTGCCAAAAGTTACAGGGTCCCTCGCAGCAATCAGCCCCAGCATTTT. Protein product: CAKSYRVPRSNQPQHF.

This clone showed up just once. The CDR3 DNA reads as TGTGCCAGCAGCCGGGGACAGGGGATGAACACTGAAGCTTTCTTT. Protein: CASSRGQGMNTEAFF. This sequence joins TRBV3-1 (or the pseudogene TRBV3-2) and TRBJ1-1; TRBD1 agrees at 10 bases. V lost 4 bases to trimming and J lost 0 bases; unmatched junction nucleotides: 2. Germline lookup yields CDR1 LGHDT and CDR2 YNNKEL (reference sequence). This CDR3 is 15 amino acids long.

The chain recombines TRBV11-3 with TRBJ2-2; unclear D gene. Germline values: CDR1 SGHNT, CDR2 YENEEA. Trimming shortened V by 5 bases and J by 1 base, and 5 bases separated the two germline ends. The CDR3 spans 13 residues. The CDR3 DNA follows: TGTGCCAGCAGCCCACAGAACACCGGGGAGCTGTTTTTT. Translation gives CASSPQNTGELFF.

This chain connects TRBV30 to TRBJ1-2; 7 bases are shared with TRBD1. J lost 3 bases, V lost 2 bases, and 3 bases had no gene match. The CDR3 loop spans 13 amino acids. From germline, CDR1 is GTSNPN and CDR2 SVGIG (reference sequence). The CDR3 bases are TGTGCCTGGAGTCCGGGACAGCACTATGGCTACACCTTC. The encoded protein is CAWSPGQHYGYTF.

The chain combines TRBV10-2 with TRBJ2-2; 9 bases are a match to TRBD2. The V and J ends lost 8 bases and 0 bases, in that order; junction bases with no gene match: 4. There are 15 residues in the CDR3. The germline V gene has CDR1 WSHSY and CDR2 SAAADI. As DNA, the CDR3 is TGCGCCAGCCGAAGCGGGGGGACGAACACCGGGGAGCTGTTTTTT. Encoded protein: CASRSGGTNTGELFF.

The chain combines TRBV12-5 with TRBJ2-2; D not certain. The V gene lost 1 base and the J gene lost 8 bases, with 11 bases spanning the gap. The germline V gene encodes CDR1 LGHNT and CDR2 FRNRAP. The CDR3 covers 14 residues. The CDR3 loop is CASGLALSRGELFF. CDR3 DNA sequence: TGTGCTAGTGGTTTGGCCCTAAGCAGGGGGGAGCTGTTTTTT.

In nucleotides, the CDR3 is TGTGCCAGCAGCTTAGGGGCAGGGGGGTTTCGCACAGATACGCAGTATTTT. Translated, it gives CASSLGAGGFRTDTQYF. The chain recombines TRBV7-9 with TRBJ2-3; weak D call: TRBD1 (7 bases). Deletions cut 1 base from V and 1 base from J, with 15 bases between. CDR1 and CDR2 from the germline V gene are SEHNR and FQNEAQ (reference sequence). This CDR3 has 17 amino acids.

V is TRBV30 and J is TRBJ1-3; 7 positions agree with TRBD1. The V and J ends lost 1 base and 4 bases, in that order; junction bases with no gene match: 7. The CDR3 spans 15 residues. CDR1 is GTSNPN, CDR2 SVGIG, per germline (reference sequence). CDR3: CAWSGTGLGGNTIYF. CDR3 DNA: TGTGCCTGGAGTGGGACAGGTCTTGGAGGAAACACCATATATTTT.

The CDR3 spells CASTEQGYGYTF. The CDR3 region has the DNA TGTGCCAGCACGGAACAGGGATATGGCTACACCTTC. The chain combines TRBV5-4 with TRBJ1-2; tentative D call: TRBD1 (6 bases). The germline V and J ends were trimmed by 6 bases and 5 bases, with 11 bases remaining between them. This CDR3 spans 12 amino acids. Germline-derived CDR1 and CDR2 are SGHNT and YYREEE (reference sequence).

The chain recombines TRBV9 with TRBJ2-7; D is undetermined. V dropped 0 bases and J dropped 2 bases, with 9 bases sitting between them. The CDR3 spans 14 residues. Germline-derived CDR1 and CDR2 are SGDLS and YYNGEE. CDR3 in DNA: TGTGCCAGCAGCGTAGTCCCAGATACCTACGAGCAGTACTTC. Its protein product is CASSVVPDTYEQYF.

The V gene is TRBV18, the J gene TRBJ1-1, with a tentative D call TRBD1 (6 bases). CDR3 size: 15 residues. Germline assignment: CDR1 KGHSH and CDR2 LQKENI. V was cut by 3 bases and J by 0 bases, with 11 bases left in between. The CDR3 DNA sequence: TGTGCCAGCTCACCCGCAGCAGGGGTGAACACTGAAGCTTTCTTT. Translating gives CASSPAAGVNTEAFF.

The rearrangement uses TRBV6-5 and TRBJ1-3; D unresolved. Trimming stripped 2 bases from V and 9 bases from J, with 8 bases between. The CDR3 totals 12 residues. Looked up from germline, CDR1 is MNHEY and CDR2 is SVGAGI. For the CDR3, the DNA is TGTGCCAGCAGTTACAATGGAGGCACCATATATTTT. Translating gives CASSYNGGTIYF.

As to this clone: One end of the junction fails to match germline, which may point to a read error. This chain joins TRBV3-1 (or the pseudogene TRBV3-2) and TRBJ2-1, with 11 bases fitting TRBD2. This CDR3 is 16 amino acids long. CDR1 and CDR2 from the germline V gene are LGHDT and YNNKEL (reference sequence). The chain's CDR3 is CASRISGGGSSNEQFF. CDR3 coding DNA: TGTGCCAGCCGAATTAGCGGGGGGGGTTCCTCCAATGAGCAGTTCTTC.